One and the same sample provided the 10 T cell receptor beta chains below, sequenced in a study of shared clonotypes between healthy human individuals (TCRdb year 2020). Receptors were amplified or captured by the immunoSEQ multiplex PCR assay. TCRdb mirrors the immuneACCESS table, restricted to in-frame sequences. Some clones are absent from its copies; in checked studies, under half trace to an unresolved V gene, and the reason for the others is unknown. Within this sample are over a million clones, with 65% to 80% of them counted one time only. In total, the top ten clones hold about 1.4% of the sample. The sequenced sample was memory CD4+ T cells sorted from blood. The cell subset or site label of this sample denotes: CD45RA-negative fraction. These receptors came from a man aged 18 to 30 in good health.

The chain carries TRBV5-1 and TRBJ1-1, with D possibly TRBD1 on 6 matching bases. The V end was cut by 4 bases, the J end by 0 bases, with 16 bases between. In germline, CDR1 is SGHRS, CDR2 YFSETQ. The CDR3 sequence is 16 residues long. The CDR3 DNA reads as TGCGCCAGCAGCCCTTTGACAGGAAAGTTGAACACTGAAGCTTTCTTT. Its protein is CASSPLTGKLNTEAFF. The full variable domain, with the rest looked up from reference TRBV5-1 and TRBJ1-1, is KAGVTQTPRYLIKTRGQQVTLSCSPISGHRSVSWYQQTPGQGLQFLFEYFSETQRNKGNFPGRFSGRQFSNSRSEMNVSTLELGDSALYLCASSPLTGKLNTEAFFGQGTRLTVV.

The chain recombines TRBV30 with TRBJ1-3; D uncertain. The CDR3 covers 12 residues. Germline CDR1 GTSNPN, CDR2 SVGIG (reference sequence). The V and J ends lost 4 bases and 4 bases respectively, with 8 bases between them. CDR3 sequence: CAWTQRGNTIYF. DNA for the CDR3: TGTGCCTGGACCCAGCGGGGAAACACCATATATTTT.

This clone was counted between two and nine times. The chain has TRBV9 and TRBJ1-3; possibly TRBD1 for D (6 bases). The CDR3 covers 15 residues. V lost 9 bases to trimming and J lost 4 bases, with 20 bases between them. Germline V gene sequence: CDR1 SGDLS, CDR2 YYNGEE. This chain's CDR3 is CATGARGAKGNTIYF. CDR3 DNA: TGTGCCACAGGGGCGAGGGGCGCGAAGGGAAACACCATATATTTT.

The rearrangement links TRBV30 to TRBJ1-1; D is undetermined. CDR3 length: 16 residues. The ends were cut back, 5 bases at V and 0 bases at J, with 19 bases in the middle. Per the germline V gene, CDR1 is GTSNPN and CDR2 is SVGIG (reference sequence). For the CDR3, the DNA is TGTGCCTGGGGCCGAGGACGGATTCTAATGAACACTGAAGCTTTCTTT. Protein: CAWGRGRILMNTEAFF.

This chain links TRBV7-8 with TRBJ2-7; 12 bases align to TRBD1. Per the germline V gene, CDR1 is SGHVS and CDR2 is FQNEAQ. The CDR3 runs 15 residues. J was trimmed by 7 bases and V by 3 bases; bases with no gene match: 7. CDR3 DNA sequence: TGTGCCAGCAGCTTCCAGGGACAGGGGGCGGGGGAGCAGTACTTC. Its protein is CASSFQGQGAGEQYF.

This clone was recorded a few times. The sample has other DNA sequences that encode this CDR3 too. CDR3 coding DNA: TGTGCCAGCAGCTCTTGGACTAGCCGGGAGACCCAGTACTTC. It yields the protein CASSSWTSRETQYF. This chain connects TRBV7-9 to TRBJ2-5; TRBD2 aligns across 8 bases. V lost 4 bases and J lost 5; bases outside the gene matches: 6. The CDR3 loop spans 14 amino acids. CDR1 is SEHNR, CDR2 FQNEAQ, per germline (reference sequence).

The chain employs TRBV7-6 and TRBJ2-5; D not resolved. Germline-derived CDR1 and CDR2 are SGHVS and FNYEAQ. The V gene lost 4 bases and the J gene lost 3 bases, with 6 bases spanning the gap. The CDR3 contains 12 residues. CDR3 region: CASSYREETQYF. CDR3 in DNA: TGTGCCAGCAGCTACCGGGAAGAGACCCAGTACTTC. The variable domain in full, with the rest retrieved from reference TRBV7-6 and TRBJ2-5, is GAGVSQSPRYKVTKRGQDVALRCDPISGHVSLYWYRQALGQGPEFLTYFNYEAQQDKSGLPNDRFSAERPEGSISTLTIQRTEQRDSAMYRCASSYREETQYFGPGTRLLVL.

The chain is built from TRBV28 and TRBJ1-4; the match to TRBD1 covers 7 bases. The CDR3 totals 15 residues. V shed 6 bases and J 5 bases; nucleotides not matched to a gene: 9. CDR1 and CDR2 (germline): MDHEN, SYDVKM. The CDR3 sequence is CASRPSGGKNEKLFF. The CDR3, as DNA: TGTGCCAGCAGGCCTTCAGGGGGTAAGAATGAAAAACTGTTTTTT.

This clone appeared many times. This chain uses TRBV27 with TRBJ2-1; a weak D match, TRBD2 (5 bases). The V and J ends lost 2 bases and 6 bases respectively, with 14 bases between them. This CDR3 comprises 15 residues. Germline CDR1 MNHEY, CDR2 SMNVEV (reference sequence). The DNA for the CDR3 is TGTGCCAGCAGTTTAGACCAGACCGCGGGCAATGAGCAGTTCTTC. It codes for CASSLDQTAGNEQFF.

CDR3 in DNA: TGTGCCAGCAGCTTAGGGACAGGGTCTAGGTACGAGCAGTACTTC. The encoded protein is CASSLGTGSRYEQYF. The chain has TRBV7-8 and TRBJ2-7, with 8 positions matching TRBD1. The CDR3 is made up of 15 amino acids. Germline V gene sequence: CDR1 SGHVS, CDR2 FQNEAQ. Trimming at V came to 1 base and at J to 4 bases, leaving 6 bases not matched to a gene.